This T cell receptor (beta chain) came from a study of CD8 T cells in Susac syndrome. Study-wide points: Only a relatively small number of individuals were included in the TCR sequencing and HLA analysis.

CD8+ and CD4+ T cells from blood underwent TCR beta sequencing, which was carried out in a high-throughput format. TEMRA cells underwent FACS enrichment and CD8+ and CD4+ T cells underwent negative isolation. In this sample, this clonotype turned up once. What it binds is not known. Random-hexamer reverse transcription was applied to about 0.5 to 1 ug RNA. Across 54 Vbeta and 13 Jbeta, TCR beta CDR3 was amplified with immunoSEQ multiplex PCR. TCRdb re-called the immunoSEQ multiplex PCR reads with MiXCR, one entry per CDR3 protein. This sample yields approximately 75,000 distinct CDR3 sequences, of which around 93% are seen a single time; roughly 0.25% belongs to the top ten. V dropped 7 bases and J dropped 2 bases, with 12 bases sitting between them. Germline CDR1 MGHDK, CDR2 SYGVNS. This CDR3 is 13 amino acids long.

The sample comprised CD8+ T cells from PBMCs. The sequence came from a human donor in good health. This chain connects TRBV25-1 to TRBJ2-7; possible D gene TRBD2, 5 bases. CDR3 DNA: TGTGCCAGCACCGACGACTACACCTACGAGCAGTACTTC. Its protein is CASTDDYTYEQYF.